A selection of T cell receptor beta chains follows, all from one sample in a study of blood T cell repertoires in COVID-19. TCRdb's table, derived via immunoSEQ multiplex PCR, lists solely in-frame clones and lacks some. The sample yields about 140,000 clones, about nine tenths seen once. Material for sequencing was peripheral blood. These receptors came from a man aged 50 or older with active or convalescent COVID-19. CDR3s include the opening cysteine and the closing phenylalanine or tryptophan. D genes are given only for firm matches. Some rows mark clone size as missing; the rest say once, few, many or name a class of expanded clone.

J	V	size	D	CDR3	DNA
TRBJ2-6	TRBV19	-	-	CASSSAAGANVLTF	TGTGCCAGTAGTTCCGCGGCTGGGGCCAACGTCCTGACTTTC
TRBJ2-3	TRBV5-1	-	TRBD2	CASSLASGTGDTQYF	TGCGCCAGCAGCTTGGCTAGCGGGACGGGAGATACGCAGTATTTT
TRBJ2-1	TRBV27	once	TRBD1	CASRDRGPDNEQFF	TGTGCCAGCAGGGACAGGGGCCCCGACAATGAGCAGTTCTTC
TRBJ2-7	TRBV9	-	-	CASSVGSGNYEQYF	TGTGCCAGCAGCGTAGGATCAGGGAACTACGAGCAGTACTTC
TRBJ1-4	TRBV3-1/TRBV3-2	few	TRBD1	CASNKRAGGTNEKLFF	TGTGCCAGCAACAAACGAGCAGGGGGAACTAATGAAAAACTGTTTTTT
TRBJ2-1	TRBV24-1	-	TRBD1	CATSRQGMGNEQFF	TGTGCCACCAGCAGACAGGGTATGGGCAATGAGCAGTTCTTC
TRBJ2-1	TRBV19	-	TRBD2	CASSLRENDEQFF	TGTGCCAGTAGTTTGCGGGAGAACGATGAGCAGTTCTTC
TRBJ2-1	TRBV10-3	-	TRBD2	CAISDSGGVRNEQFF	TGTGCCATCAGTGATTCGGGGGGGGTGAGGAATGAGCAGTTCTTC
TRBJ1-1	TRBV5-1	-	TRBD1	CASSLARTGGGYTEAFF	TGCGCCAGCAGCTTGGCCAGAACAGGGGGCGGATACACTGAAGCTTTCTTT
TRBJ1-5	TRBV28	-	-	CASSPKLYSNQPQHF	TGTGCCAGCAGTCCGAAGCTATATAGCAATCAGCCCCAGCATTTT
TRBJ2-4	TRBV3-1/TRBV3-2	-	-	CASSQDVSGVVAKNIQYF	TGTGCCAGCAGCCAAGATGTTTCGGGAGTGGTCGCCAAAAACATTCAGTACTTC
TRBJ1-3	TRBV28	-	-	CASSPGQSSGNTIYF	TGTGCCAGCAGCCCAGGACAGAGCTCTGGAAACACCATATATTTT
TRBJ1-2	TRBV6-5	-	TRBD1	CASQQGGIGYTF	TGTGCCAGCCAACAGGGGGGAATCGGCTACACCTTC
TRBJ2-7	TRBV2	-	TRBD2	CASTNSGRAGEQYF	TGTGCCAGCACTAATAGCGGGAGGGCCGGCGAGCAGTACTTC
TRBJ1-2	TRBV28	few	-	CASCPTVNYGYTF	TGTGCCAGCTGCCCGACAGTTAACTATGGCTACACCTTC
TRBJ1-2	TRBV6-1	-	TRBD1	CASSKASLGTVNYGYTF	TGTGCCAGCAGTAAAGCATCCCTCGGGACAGTTAACTATGGCTACACCTTC
TRBJ2-3	TRBV10-3	-	TRBD2	CAIKGVTGTSGPTDTQYF	TGTGCCATCAAGGGGGTCACCGGGACTAGCGGCCCCACAGATACGCAGTATTTT
TRBJ2-7	TRBV27	-	TRBD2	CASSLSGSGVYEQYF	TGTGCCAGCAGTTTATCGGGTAGCGGGGTTTACGAGCAGTACTTC
TRBJ2-1	TRBV18	-	TRBD2	CASSPTSGSWNEQFF	TGTGCCAGCTCACCCACTAGCGGGAGCTGGAATGAGCAGTTCTTC
TRBJ2-7	TRBV9	once	-	CASSREGEQYF	TGTGCCAGCAGCCGCGAGGGCGAGCAGTACTTC
TRBJ2-2	TRBV9	-	-	CASSVVARNTGELFF	TGTGCCAGCAGCGTAGTGGCCAGAAACACCGGGGAGCTGTTTTTT
TRBJ2-2	TRBV3-1/TRBV3-2	-	TRBD2	CASSFLAGENTGELFF	TGTGCCAGCAGCTTCCTAGCGGGAGAGAACACCGGGGAGCTGTTTTTT
TRBJ2-5	TRBV27	-	-	CASSSWDNQETQYF	TGTGCCAGCAGTTCTTGGGACAACCAAGAGACCCAGTACTTC
TRBJ2-3	TRBV6-5	-	-	CASRQGDTQYF	TGTGCCAGCAGGCAGGGGGATACGCAGTATTTT
TRBJ2-3	TRBV18	-	TRBD2	CASSPRLAGTSTDTQYF	TGTGCCAGCTCACCACGGCTAGCGGGTACTTCCACAGATACGCAGTATTTT
TRBJ2-1	TRBV24-1	few	TRBD2	CATSDSFGRAAYNEQFF	TGTGCCACCAGTGATTCTTTCGGGAGGGCCGCCTACAATGAGCAGTTCTTC
TRBJ2-7	TRBV29-1	-	TRBD2	CSVSGGSSYEQYF	TGCAGCGTGAGCGGGGGTAGCTCCTACGAGCAGTACTTC
TRBJ2-7	TRBV20-1	-	-	CSASLSYEQYF	TGCAGTGCTAGTCTCTCCTACGAGCAGTACTTC
TRBJ2-7	TRBV6-5	-	-	CASTKRQGYYEQYF	TGTGCCAGCACTAAACGCCAGGGCTACTACGAGCAGTACTTC
TRBJ2-7	TRBV7-2	once	TRBD2	CASSLSGMSSYEQYF	TGTGCCAGCAGCTTAAGCGGGATGAGCTCCTACGAGCAGTACTTC
TRBJ1-3	TRBV7-2	-	-	CASSLVVPSSGNTIYF	TGTGCCAGCAGCTTAGTTGTCCCGAGCTCTGGAAACACCATATATTTT
TRBJ2-4	TRBV4-1	-	-	CASSQIRNIQYF	TGCGCCAGCAGCCAAATTCGGAACATTCAGTACTTC
TRBJ1-2	TRBV27	-	TRBD1	CASSHRQGYGYTF	TGTGCCAGCAGTCACCGACAGGGGTATGGCTACACCTTC
TRBJ2-1	TRBV28	-	-	CASSFAGRSYNEQFF	TGTGCCAGCAGTTTCGCGGGAAGGTCCTACAATGAGCAGTTCTTC
TRBJ1-2	TRBV5-6	-	TRBD1	CASSLPPGQANYGYTF	TGTGCCAGCAGCTTGCCCCCGGGACAGGCCAACTATGGCTACACCTTC
TRBJ1-1	TRBV7-2	-	-	CASSAAGTLNTEAFF	TGTGCCAGCAGCGCGGCGGGGACTTTGAACACTGAAGCTTTCTTT
TRBJ2-3	TRBV5-1	-	TRBD1	CASTGQGSPLMQYF	TGCGCCAGCACCGGACAGGGGTCGCCTTTGATGCAGTATTTT
TRBJ2-2	TRBV11-2	-	-	CASSFGGARAGRNTGELFF	TGTGCCAGCAGCTTTGGAGGGGCGCGGGCGGGGAGGAACACCGGGGAGCTGTTTTTT
TRBJ1-4	TRBV29-1	few	TRBD1	CSVLGQGNEKLFF	TGCAGCGTTCTGGGACAGGGGAATGAAAAACTGTTTTTT
TRBJ2-7	TRBV19	-	-	CASRPSWSYEQYF	TGTGCCAGTAGACCTTCCTGGAGCTACGAGCAGTACTTC
TRBJ1-6	TRBV21-1	once	-	CASSKPSGSAGGNYNSPLHF	TGTGCCAGCAGCAAGCCCTCAGGGTCCGCTGGGGGCAACTATAATTCACCCCTCCACTTT
TRBJ2-1	TRBV28	-	TRBD2	CASSSFHETSGRARQFF	TGTGCCAGCAGCAGTTTTCACGAAACTAGCGGGAGGGCCCGGCAGTTCTTC
TRBJ1-6	TRBV6-1	-	TRBD1	CASSEARGQGAGNSPLHF	TGTGCCAGCAGTGAAGCGCGAGGACAGGGGGCTGGTAATTCACCCCTCCACTTT
TRBJ1-2	TRBV28	-	-	CASSTQGRDGYTF	TGTGCCAGCAGTACCCAGGGGAGAGATGGCTACACCTTC
TRBJ2-1	TRBV11-2	-	TRBD2	CASSLVVAGGGNEQFF	TGTGCCAGCAGCTTAGTAGTAGCGGGAGGTGGAAATGAGCAGTTCTTC
TRBJ2-6	TRBV19	once	-	CASSSNSGANVLTF	TGTGCCAGTAGTTCAAACTCTGGGGCCAACGTCCTGACTTTC
TRBJ2-7	TRBV7-3	-	-	CASSLGPSDEQYF	TGTGCCAGCAGCTTAGGGCCCTCAGACGAGCAGTACTTC
TRBJ2-7	TRBV7-9	once	TRBD2	CASSLSGGSYEQYF	TGTGCCAGCAGCTTAAGCGGGGGTTCCTACGAGCAGTACTTC
TRBJ2-5	TRBV6-2/TRBV6-3	-	TRBD1	CASSYERTGGRETQYF	TGTGCCAGCAGTTACGAGAGGACAGGGGGGCGAGAGACCCAGTACTTC